This record covers a single TCR beta chain. This record belongs to a study of T cell changes during pregnancy in multiple sclerosis. J was trimmed by 5 bases and V by 4 bases; bases with no gene match: 4. CDR1 and CDR2 from the germline V gene are MNHNY and SVGAGI (reference sequence). The CDR3 is 14 residues long. The method was immunoSEQ multiplex PCR; TCRdb's version includes in-frame clones alone and lacks a portion of them. The sample consists of approximately 13,000 clones, 80% to 95% of them appearing once. This material consisted of peripheral blood, taken in the second trimester of pregnancy. This clonotype originated in a female donor in good health, enrolled as a control in a pregnancy study. The V call is TRBV6-6, the J call TRBJ2-2; 7 nucleotides align to TRBD1. CDR3: CASSFLQGTGELFF. For the CDR3, the DNA is TGTGCCAGCAGTTTCCTACAGGGGACCGGGGAGCTGTTTTTT.